This T cell receptor (beta chain) came from a study of neurological immune-mediated disorders. Trimming left V 4 bases short and J 7 bases short, with 8 bases between. Germline CDR1 SQVTM, CDR2 ANQGSEA. The CDR3 consists of 10 residues. Each CDR3 protein is one row after TCRdb ran MiXCR on the 5' RACE reads. Seen here are about 120,000 distinct CDR3 sequences, about 3.4% observed once, and the top ten hold about 1.2%. This clonotype has only a few counts. This clone may be a read error of a much larger clone one base away. This chain uses TRBV29-1 with TRBJ2-7; D unresolved. The origin of this receptor is a woman aged 25 to 39 with multiple sclerosis. Sequenced material: PBMCs. CDR3 sequence (DNA): TGCAGCGTTGGAAATAAAGAGCAGTACTTC. It yields the protein CSVGNKEQYF.